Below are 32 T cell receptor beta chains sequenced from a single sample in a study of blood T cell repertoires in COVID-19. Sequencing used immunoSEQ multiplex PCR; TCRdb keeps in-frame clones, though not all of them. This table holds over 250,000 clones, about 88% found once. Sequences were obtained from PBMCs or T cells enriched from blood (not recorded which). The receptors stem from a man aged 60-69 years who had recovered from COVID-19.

The CDR3 is CATSSDPGLAVEQFF. In DNA, the CDR3 is TGTGCCACCAGCAGTGATCCGGGACTAGCGGTTGAGCAGTTCTTC. This rearrangement joins TRBV15 to TRBJ2-1; 11 bases match TRBD2. The germline CDR1 and CDR2 sequences are LNHNV and YYDKDF (reference sequence). Germline trimming cut 3 bases from V and 9 bases from J; bases unmatched to any gene: 7. The length of the CDR3 is 15 residues.

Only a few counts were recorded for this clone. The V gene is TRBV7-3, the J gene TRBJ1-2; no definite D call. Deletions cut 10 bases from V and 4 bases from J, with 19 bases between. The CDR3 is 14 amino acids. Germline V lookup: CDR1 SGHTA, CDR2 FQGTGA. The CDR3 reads CANLPLYGSYGYTF. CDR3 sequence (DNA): TGTGCCAACCTCCCCTTGTACGGGTCCTATGGCTACACCTTC.

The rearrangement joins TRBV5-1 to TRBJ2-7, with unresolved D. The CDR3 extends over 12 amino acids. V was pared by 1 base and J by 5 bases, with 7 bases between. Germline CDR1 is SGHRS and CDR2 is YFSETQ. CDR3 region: CASSLLDHEQYF. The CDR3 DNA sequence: TGCGCCAGCAGCTTGTTAGATCACGAGCAGTACTTC.

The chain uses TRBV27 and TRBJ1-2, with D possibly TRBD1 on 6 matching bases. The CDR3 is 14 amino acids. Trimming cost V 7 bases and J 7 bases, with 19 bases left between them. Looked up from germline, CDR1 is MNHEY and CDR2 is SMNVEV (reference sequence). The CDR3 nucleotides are TGTGCCAGCATGGGGTTCACAGGGATGTCTGGCTACACCTTC. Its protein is CASMGFTGMSGYTF.

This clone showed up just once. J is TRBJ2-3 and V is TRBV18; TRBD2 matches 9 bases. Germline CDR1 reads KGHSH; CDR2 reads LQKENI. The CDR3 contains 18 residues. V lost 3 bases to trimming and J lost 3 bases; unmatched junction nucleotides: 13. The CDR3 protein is CASSPLPIAGDKTDTQYF. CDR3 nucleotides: TGTGCCAGCTCACCCCTACCCATAGCGGGAGATAAGACAGATACGCAGTATTTT.

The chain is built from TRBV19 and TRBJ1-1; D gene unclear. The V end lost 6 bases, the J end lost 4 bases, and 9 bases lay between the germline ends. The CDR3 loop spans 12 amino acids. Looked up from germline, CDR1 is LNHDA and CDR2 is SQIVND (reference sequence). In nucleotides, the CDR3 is TGTGCCAGTAGGGTCGGGAGCACTGAAGCTTTCTTT. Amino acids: CASRVGSTEAFF.

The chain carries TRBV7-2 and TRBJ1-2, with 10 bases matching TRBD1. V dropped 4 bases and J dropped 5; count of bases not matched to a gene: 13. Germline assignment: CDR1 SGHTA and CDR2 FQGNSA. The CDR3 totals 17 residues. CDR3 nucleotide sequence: TGTGCCAGCAGCTCCCGGGACAGGGGAAAGGCTGGGTATGGCTACACCTTC. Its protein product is CASSSRDRGKAGYGYTF.

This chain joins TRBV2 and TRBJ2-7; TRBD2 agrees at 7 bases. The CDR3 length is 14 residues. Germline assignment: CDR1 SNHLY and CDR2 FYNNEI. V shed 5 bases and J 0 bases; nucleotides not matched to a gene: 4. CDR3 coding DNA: TGTGCCAGCAGTTCAGCGGGACGCTCCTACGAGCAGTACTTC. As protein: CASSSAGRSYEQYF.

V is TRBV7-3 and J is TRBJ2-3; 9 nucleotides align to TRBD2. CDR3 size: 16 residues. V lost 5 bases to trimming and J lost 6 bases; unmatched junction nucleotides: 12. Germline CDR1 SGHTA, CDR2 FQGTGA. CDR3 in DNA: TGTGCCAGCAGCCCTACCCGAGCGGGGGGCGGTGATACGCAGTATTTT. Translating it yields CASSPTRAGGGDTQYF.

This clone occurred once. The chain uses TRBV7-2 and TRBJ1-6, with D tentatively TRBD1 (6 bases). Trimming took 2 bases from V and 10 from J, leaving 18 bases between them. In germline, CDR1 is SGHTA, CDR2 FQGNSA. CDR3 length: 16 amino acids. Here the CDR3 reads CASSLSTTGFSSPLHF. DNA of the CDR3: TGTGCCAGCAGCTTAAGTACTACAGGGTTCTCCTCACCCCTCCACTTT.

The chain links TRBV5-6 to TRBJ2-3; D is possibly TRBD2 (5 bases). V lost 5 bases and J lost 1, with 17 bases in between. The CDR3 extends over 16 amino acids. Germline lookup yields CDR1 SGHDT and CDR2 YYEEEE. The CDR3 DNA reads TGTGCCAGCAGTTACTACCGGGGAATCGGCACAGATACGCAGTATTTT. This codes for CASSYYRGIGTDTQYF.

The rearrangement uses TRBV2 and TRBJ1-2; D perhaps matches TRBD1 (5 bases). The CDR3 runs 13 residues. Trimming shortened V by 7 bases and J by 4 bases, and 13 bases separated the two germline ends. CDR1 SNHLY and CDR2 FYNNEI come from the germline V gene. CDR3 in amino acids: CASTGGGGYGYTF. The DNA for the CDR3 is TGTGCCAGCACCGGTGGGGGGGGCTATGGCTACACCTTC.

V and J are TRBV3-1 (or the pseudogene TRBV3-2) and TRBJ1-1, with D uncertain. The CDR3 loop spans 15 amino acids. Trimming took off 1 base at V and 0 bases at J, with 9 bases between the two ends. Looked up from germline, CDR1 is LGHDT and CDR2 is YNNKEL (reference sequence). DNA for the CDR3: TGTGCCAGCAGCCAAGCTAGAAGGATGAACACTGAAGCTTTCTTT. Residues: CASSQARRMNTEAFF.

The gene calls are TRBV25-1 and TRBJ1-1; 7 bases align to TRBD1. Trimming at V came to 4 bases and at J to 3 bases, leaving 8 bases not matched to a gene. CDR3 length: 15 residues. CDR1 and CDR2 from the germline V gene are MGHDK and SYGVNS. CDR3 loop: CASSAWAGQDTEAFF. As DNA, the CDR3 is TGTGCCAGCAGTGCATGGGCCGGACAGGACACTGAAGCTTTCTTT.

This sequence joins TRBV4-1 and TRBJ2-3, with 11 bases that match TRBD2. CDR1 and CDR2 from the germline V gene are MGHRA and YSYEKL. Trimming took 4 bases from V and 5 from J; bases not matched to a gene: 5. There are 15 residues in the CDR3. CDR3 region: CASSPLAGEGDTQYF. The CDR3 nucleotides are TGCGCCAGCAGCCCACTAGCGGGAGAGGGAGATACGCAGTATTTT.

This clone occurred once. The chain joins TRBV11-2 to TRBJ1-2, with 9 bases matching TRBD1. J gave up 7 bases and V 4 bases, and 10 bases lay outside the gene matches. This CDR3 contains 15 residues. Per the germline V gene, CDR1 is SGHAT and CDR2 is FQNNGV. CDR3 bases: TGTGCCAGCAGCTCCGGGACAGGGAAAGATATTGGCTACACCTTC. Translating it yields CASSSGTGKDIGYTF.

This CDR3 reads CASSRTGLAGTGELFF. The CDR3 DNA reads as TGTGCCAGCTCACGAACGGGACTAGCGGGTACCGGGGAGCTGTTTTTT. The chain carries TRBV18 and TRBJ2-2, with 12 bases lining up with TRBD2. The CDR3 loop spans 16 amino acids. Germline CDR1 and CDR2: KGHSH and LQKENI. After removal of 4 bases from V and 5 bases from J, the junction contained 5 bases not matched to a gene.

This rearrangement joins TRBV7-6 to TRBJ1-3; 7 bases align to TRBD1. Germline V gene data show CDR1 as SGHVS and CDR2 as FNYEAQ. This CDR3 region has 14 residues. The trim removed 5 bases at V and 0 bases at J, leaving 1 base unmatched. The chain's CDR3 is CASSRQGSGNTIYF. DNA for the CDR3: TGTGCCAGCAGCCGACAGGGCTCTGGAAACACCATATATTTT. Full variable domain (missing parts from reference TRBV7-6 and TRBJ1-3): GAGVSQSPRYKVTKRGQDVALRCDPISGHVSLYWYRQALGQGPEFLTYFNYEAQQDKSGLPNDRFSAERPEGSISTLTIQRTEQRDSAMYRCASSRQGSGNTIYFGEGSWLTVV.

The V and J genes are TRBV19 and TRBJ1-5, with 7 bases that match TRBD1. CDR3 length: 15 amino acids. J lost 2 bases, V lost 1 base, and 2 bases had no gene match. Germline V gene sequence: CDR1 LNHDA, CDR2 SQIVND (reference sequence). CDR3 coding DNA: TGTGCCAGTAGTATAGGACAGGGTGGCAATCAGCCCCAGCATTTT. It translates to CASSIGQGGNQPQHF.

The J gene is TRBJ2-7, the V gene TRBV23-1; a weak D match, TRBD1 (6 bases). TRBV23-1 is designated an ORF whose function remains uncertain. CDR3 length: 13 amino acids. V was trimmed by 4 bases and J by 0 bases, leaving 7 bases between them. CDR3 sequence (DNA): TGCGCCAGCAGTCCGACAGGCTCCTACGAGCAGTACTTC. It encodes CASSPTGSYEQYF.

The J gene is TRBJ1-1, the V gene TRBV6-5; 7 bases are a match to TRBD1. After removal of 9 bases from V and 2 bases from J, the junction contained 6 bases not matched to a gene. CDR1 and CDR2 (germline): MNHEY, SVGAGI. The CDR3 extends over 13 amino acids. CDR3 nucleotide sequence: TGTGCCAGTAACCGGGACAGCAACACTGAAGCTTTCTTT. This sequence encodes CASNRDSNTEAFF.

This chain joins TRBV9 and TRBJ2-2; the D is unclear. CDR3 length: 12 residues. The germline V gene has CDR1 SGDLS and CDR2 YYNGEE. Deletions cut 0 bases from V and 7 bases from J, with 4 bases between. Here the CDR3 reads CASSVAGGELFF. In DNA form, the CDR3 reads TGTGCCAGCAGCGTAGCCGGCGGGGAGCTGTTTTTT. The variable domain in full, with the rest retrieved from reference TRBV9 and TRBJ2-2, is DSGVTQTPKHLITATGQRVTLRCSPRSGDLSVYWYQQSLDQGLQFLIQYYNGEERAKGNILERFSAQQFPDLHSELNLSSLELGDSALYFCASSVAGGELFFGEGSRLTVL.

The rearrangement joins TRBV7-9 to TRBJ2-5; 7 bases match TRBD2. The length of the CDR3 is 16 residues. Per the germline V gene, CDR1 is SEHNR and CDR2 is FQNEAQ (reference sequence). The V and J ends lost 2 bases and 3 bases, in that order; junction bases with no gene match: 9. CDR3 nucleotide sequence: TGTGCCAGCAGCTTAAGGGGACTACAAGTTAAAGAGACCCAGTACTTC. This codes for CASSLRGLQVKETQYF.

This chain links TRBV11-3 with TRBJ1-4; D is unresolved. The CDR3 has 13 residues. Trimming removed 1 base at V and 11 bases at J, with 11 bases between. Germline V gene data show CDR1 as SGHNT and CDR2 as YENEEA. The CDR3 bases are TGTGCCAGCAGCTTAGGAGCGTCGGGGAAACTGTTTTTT. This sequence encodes CASSLGASGKLFF. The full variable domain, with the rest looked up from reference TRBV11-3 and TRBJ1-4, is EAGVVQSPRYKIIEKKQPVAFWCNPISGHNTLYWYLQNLGQGPELLIRYENEEAVDDSQLPKDRFSAERLKGVDSTLKIQPAELGDSAVYLCASSLGASGKLFFGSGTQLSVL.

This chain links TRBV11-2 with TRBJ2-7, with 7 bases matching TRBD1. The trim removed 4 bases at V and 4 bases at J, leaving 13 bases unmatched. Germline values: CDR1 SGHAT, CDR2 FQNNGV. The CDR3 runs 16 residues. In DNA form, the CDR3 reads TGTGCCAGCAGCTCCAACAGGGGACGAAGTCAGTACGAGCAGTACTTC. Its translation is CASSSNRGRSQYEQYF.

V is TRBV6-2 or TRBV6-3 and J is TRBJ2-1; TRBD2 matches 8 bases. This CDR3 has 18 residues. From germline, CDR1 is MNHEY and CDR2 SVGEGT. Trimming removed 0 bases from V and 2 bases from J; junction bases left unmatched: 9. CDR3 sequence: CASSYSGGGPWPYNEQFF. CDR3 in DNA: TGTGCCAGCAGTTACTCAGGCGGGGGGCCTTGGCCCTACAATGAGCAGTTCTTC.

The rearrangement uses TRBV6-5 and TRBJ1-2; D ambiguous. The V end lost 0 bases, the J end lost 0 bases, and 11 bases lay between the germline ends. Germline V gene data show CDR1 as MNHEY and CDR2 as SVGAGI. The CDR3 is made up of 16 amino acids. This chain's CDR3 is CASSYSRAGSNYGYTF. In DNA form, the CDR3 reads TGTGCCAGCAGTTACTCGAGGGCAGGATCTAACTATGGCTACACCTTC.

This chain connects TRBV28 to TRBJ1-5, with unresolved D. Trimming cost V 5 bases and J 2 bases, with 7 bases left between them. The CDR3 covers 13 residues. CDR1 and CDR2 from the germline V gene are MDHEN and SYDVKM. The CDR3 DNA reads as TGTGCCAGCAGTCCCGTTCGCAATCAGCCCCAGCATTTT. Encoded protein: CASSPVRNQPQHF.

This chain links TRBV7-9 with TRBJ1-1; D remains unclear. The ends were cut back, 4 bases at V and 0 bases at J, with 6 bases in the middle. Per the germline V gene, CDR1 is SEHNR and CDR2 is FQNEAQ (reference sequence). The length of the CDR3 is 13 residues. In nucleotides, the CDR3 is TGTGCCAGCAGCTCCTTTATGAACACTGAAGCTTTCTTT. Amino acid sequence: CASSSFMNTEAFF.

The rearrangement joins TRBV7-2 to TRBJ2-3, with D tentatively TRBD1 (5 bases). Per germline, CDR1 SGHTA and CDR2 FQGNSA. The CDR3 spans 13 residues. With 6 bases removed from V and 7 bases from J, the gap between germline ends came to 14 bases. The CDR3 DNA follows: TGTGCCAGCAGAGCAGGGTCCACGAATACGCAGTATTTT. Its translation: CASRAGSTNTQYF.

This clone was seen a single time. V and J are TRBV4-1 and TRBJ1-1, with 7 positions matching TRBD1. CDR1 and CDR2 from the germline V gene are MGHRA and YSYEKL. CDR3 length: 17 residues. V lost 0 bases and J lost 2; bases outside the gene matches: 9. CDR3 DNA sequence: TGCGCCAGCAGCCAAGAGAAAGGAGGGGGCTTAAACACTGAAGCTTTCTTT. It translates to CASSQEKGGGLNTEAFF.

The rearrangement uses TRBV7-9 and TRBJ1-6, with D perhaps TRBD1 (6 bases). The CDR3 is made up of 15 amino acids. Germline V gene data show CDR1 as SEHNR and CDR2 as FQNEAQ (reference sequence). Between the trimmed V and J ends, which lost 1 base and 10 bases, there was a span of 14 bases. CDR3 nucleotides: TGTGCCAGCAGCTTAGTTGACGGACAGCAATCACCCCTCCACTTT. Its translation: CASSLVDGQQSPLHF.